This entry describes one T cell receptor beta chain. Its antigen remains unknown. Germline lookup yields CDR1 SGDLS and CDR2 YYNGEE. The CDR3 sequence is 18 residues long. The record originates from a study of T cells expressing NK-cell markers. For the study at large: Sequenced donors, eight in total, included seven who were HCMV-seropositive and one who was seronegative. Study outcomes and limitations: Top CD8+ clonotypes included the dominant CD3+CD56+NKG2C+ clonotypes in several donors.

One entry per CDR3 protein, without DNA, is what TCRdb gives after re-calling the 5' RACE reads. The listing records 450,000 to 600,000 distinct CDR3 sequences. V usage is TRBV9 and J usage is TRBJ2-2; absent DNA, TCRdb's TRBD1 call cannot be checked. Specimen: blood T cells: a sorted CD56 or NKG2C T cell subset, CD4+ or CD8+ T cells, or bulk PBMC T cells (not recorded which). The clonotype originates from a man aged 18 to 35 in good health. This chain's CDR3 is CASSVPGWAVENTGELFF.